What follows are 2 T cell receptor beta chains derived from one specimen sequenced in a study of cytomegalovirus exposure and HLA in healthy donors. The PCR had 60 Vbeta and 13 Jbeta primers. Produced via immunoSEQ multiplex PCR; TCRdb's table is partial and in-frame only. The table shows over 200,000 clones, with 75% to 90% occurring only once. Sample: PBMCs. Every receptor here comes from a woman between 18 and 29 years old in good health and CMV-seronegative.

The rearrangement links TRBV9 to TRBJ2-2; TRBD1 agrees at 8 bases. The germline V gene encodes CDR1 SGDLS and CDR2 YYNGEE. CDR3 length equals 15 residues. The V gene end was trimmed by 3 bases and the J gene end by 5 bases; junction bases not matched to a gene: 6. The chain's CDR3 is CASSARQGWTGELFF. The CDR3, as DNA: TGTGCCAGCAGCGCCAGACAGGGGTGGACCGGGGAGCTGTTTTTT. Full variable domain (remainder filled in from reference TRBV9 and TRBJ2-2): DSGVTQTPKHLITATGQRVTLRCSPRSGDLSVYWYQQSLDQGLQFLIQYYNGEERAKGNILERFSAQQFPDLHSELNLSSLELGDSALYFCASSARQGWTGELFFGEGSRLTVL.

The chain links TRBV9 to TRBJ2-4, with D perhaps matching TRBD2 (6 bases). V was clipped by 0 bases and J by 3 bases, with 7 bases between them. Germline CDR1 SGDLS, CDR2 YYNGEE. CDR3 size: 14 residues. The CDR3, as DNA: TGTGCCAGCAGCGTAGGGGGAGGCAAAAACATTCAGTACTTC. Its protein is CASSVGGGKNIQYF.